This T cell receptor (beta chain) was sequenced for a study of identical twins. Notes on the study in general: Abundant cord blood beta clonotypes carried fewer insertions; memory repertoires showed none.

In TCRdb, the 5' RACE reads were re-called with MiXCR into one record per CDR3 protein. Of 400,000 or so distinct CDR3 sequences listed, approximately 9.1% were seen once; the top ten hold under 10%. Per germline, CDR1 SGHAT and CDR2 FQNNGV. V was clipped by 0 bases and J by 5 bases; unmatched bases: 5. CDR3 length equals 15 residues. This clonotype was picked up a small number of times. The antigen remains unidentified. The chain uses TRBV11-2 and TRBJ1-2, with TRBD1 matching over 8 bases. Sequencing was performed on naive T cells sorted from blood. The sequence came from a woman aged 45-60 years in good health. For the CDR3, the DNA is TGTGCCAGCAGCTTAGATGCAGGGGGCTGGTATGGCTACACCTTC. As protein: CASSLDAGGWYGYTF. Together with reference TRBV11-2 and TRBJ1-2, the CDR3 gives the full variable domain: EAGVAQSPRYKIIEKRQSVAFWCNPISGHATLYWYQQILGQGPKLLIQFQNNGVVDDSQLPKDRFSAERLKGVDSTLKIQPAKLEDSAVYLCASSLDAGGWYGYTFGSGTRLTVV.